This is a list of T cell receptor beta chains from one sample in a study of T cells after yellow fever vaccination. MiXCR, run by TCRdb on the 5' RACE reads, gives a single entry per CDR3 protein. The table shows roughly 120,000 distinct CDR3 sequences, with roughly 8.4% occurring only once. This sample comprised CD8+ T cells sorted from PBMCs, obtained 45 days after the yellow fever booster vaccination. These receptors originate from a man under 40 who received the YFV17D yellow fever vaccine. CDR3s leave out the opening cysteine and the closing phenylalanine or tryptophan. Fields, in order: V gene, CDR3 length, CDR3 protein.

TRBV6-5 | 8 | ASWGGELF
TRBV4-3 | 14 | ASSQALGLDSYEQY
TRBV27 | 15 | ASSPGGGPLEDNEQF
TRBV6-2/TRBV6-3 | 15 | ASSYVLVGVNTGELF
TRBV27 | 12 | ASSTGGITDTQY
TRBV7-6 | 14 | ASSLTAGVTYNEQF
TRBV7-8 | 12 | ASRTYEGGRTQY
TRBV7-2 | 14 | ASSSLDLEFADTQY
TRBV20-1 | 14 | SARETSGRATYEQY
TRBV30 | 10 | AWNRGRETQY
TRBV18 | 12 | ASSPPQGQETQY
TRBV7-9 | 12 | ASSLIRGRNEQF
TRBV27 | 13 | ASSMGLPDYNEQF
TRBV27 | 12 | ASSVGQNSYEQY
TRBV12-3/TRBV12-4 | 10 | ASSLDPRGYT
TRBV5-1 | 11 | ASSLDDTGELF
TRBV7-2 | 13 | ASSLGSGYSYEQY
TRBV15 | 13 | ATSIKREGPNEQF
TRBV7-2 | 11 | ASSQSTPYEQY
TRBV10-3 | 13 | AISDEREAQETQY
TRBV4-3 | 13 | ASSVTGQINEKLF
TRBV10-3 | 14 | AITSERLGVHNEQF
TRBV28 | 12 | ASSSGRVFYEQY
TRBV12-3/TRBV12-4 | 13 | ASSFVTLGSYEQY
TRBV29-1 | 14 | SVEDGVSEANYGYT
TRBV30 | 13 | AWRGQVIFNYGYT
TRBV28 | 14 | ASSLYYSTTTYEQY
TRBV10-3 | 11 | AISTPGAYEQY
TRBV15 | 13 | ATSRLGVADTEAF